What follows are 21 T cell receptor beta chains derived from one specimen sequenced in a study of memory CD4+ T cells and cytomegalovirus serostatus. Single viable CD3+CD4+CD8-CD45RO+ cells were sorted as the memory CD4+ T cells. Sequencing used immunoSEQ multiplex PCR; TCRdb keeps in-frame clones, though not all of them. The table shows approximately 50,000 clones, with over 65% occurring only once. Sequenced sample: memory CD4+ T cells from blood. These receptors all stem from an adult in good health and CMV-seropositive.

This chain uses TRBV2 with TRBJ1-2; D remains unclear. Per the germline V gene, CDR1 is SNHLY and CDR2 is FYNNEI. The V gene lost 4 bases and the J gene lost 4 bases, with 10 bases spanning the gap. The CDR3 covers 13 residues. CDR3 DNA: TGTGCCAGCAGTGTCCAGGAACTCTATGGCTACACCTTC. Amino acid sequence: CASSVQELYGYTF. Filled out from reference TRBV2 and TRBJ1-2, the complete variable domain reads EPEVTQTPSHQVTQMGQEVILRCVPISNHLYFYWYRQILGQKVEFLVSFYNNEISEKSEIFDDQFSVERPDGSNFTLKIRSTKLEDSAMYFCASSVQELYGYTFGSGTRLTVV.

This chain joins TRBV7-2 and TRBJ2-3; weak D call: TRBD2 (5 bases). Trimming stripped 1 base from V and 4 bases from J, with 15 bases between. CDR1 is SGHTA, CDR2 FQGNSA, per germline. This CDR3 comprises 16 residues. The DNA of the CDR3 is TGTGCCAGCAGCTTAGTGAGGCTAGCTGTCTCAGATACGCAGTATTTT. It codes for CASSLVRLAVSDTQYF.

The chain recombines TRBV5-4 with TRBJ2-1; TRBD2 matches 12 bases. V lost 4 bases and J lost 7; bases outside the gene matches: 9. The germline V gene encodes CDR1 SGHNT and CDR2 YYREEE (reference sequence). The CDR3 is 16 amino acids. CDR3 residues: CASSPSPTSGSNEQFF. CDR3 coding DNA: TGTGCCAGCAGCCCTAGCCCGACTAGCGGGAGTAATGAGCAGTTCTTC.

This sequence joins TRBV7-2 and TRBJ2-5, with 9 bases that match TRBD2. Trimming at V came to 2 bases and at J to 4 bases, leaving 14 bases not matched to a gene. From germline, CDR1 is SGHTA and CDR2 FQGNSA. The CDR3 has 18 residues. The CDR3 region is CASSLLFAGGPVGETQYF. The CDR3 DNA reads as TGTGCCAGCAGCTTATTGTTTGCGGGAGGGCCCGTGGGAGAGACCCAGTACTTC.

The chain couples TRBV29-1 to TRBJ2-3, with 10 bases matching TRBD1. After removal of 6 bases from V and 4 bases from J, the junction contained 7 bases not matched to a gene. CDR3 size: 14 residues. The germline gives CDR1 SQVTM, CDR2 ANQGSEA. CDR3 loop: CSVTGGELPDTQYF. The CDR3 DNA reads as TGCAGCGTGACAGGGGGCGAATTACCAGATACGCAGTATTTT.

V gene TRBV25-1 combines with J gene TRBJ2-1; 8 bases map to TRBD1. With V trimmed by 6 bases and J by 8 bases, 9 bases remained unmatched. Germline V CDR1 and CDR2: MGHDK, SYGVNS. This CDR3 is 14 amino acids long. CDR3 amino acids: CASRSSGGGDEQFF. As DNA, the CDR3 is TGTGCCAGCAGGTCCTCAGGGGGCGGGGATGAGCAGTTCTTC.

This chain uses TRBV30 with TRBJ1-1; 7 nucleotides match TRBD1. From germline, CDR1 is GTSNPN and CDR2 SVGIG (reference sequence). Trimming cost V 5 bases and J 6 bases; bases outside gene matches: 12. The CDR3 spans 14 residues. The CDR3 protein is CAWGDREKSPEAFF. The CDR3 bases are TGTGCCTGGGGAGACAGGGAGAAGAGCCCTGAAGCTTTCTTT.

The chain has TRBV10-2 and TRBJ2-7; 7 bases agree with TRBD1. The length of the CDR3 is 13 residues. Losses at the gene ends were 6 bases for V and 1 base for J; bases not matched to a gene: 3. Germline CDR1 reads WSHSY; CDR2 reads SAAADI. For the CDR3, the DNA is TGCGCCAGCAGGCAGACAGGGTCCTACGAGCAGTACGTC. This sequence encodes CASRQTGSYEQYV.

V and J are TRBV5-8 and TRBJ2-5, with D perhaps being TRBD1 or TRBD2 (5 bases each). Germline V gene lookup returns CDR1 SGHTS and CDR2 YDEGEE. V lost 0 bases and J lost 3, with 12 bases in between. The CDR3 is made up of 15 amino acids. CDR3 sequence: CASSLGSRDEETQYF. Here the CDR3 DNA reads TGTGCCAGCAGCTTGGGGTCCAGGGACGAAGAGACCCAGTACTTC. Variable domain in full (rest from reference TRBV5-8 and TRBJ2-5): EAGVTQSPTHLIKTRGQQATLRCSPISGHTSVYWYQQALGLGLQFLLWYDEGEERNRGNFPPRFSGRQFPNYSSELNVNALELEDSALYLCASSLGSRDEETQYFGPGTRLLVL.

The J gene is TRBJ2-3, the V gene TRBV29-1; tentative D call: TRBD1 (6 bases). V was clipped by 6 bases and J by 0 bases, with 10 bases between them. The CDR3 is made up of 13 amino acids. Germline loops: CDR1 SQVTM, CDR2 ANQGSEA. This CDR3 is CSVETGSTDTQYF. The DNA for the CDR3 is TGCAGCGTAGAGACAGGTAGCACAGATACGCAGTATTTT.

This rearrangement joins TRBV2 to TRBJ2-3, with D perhaps TRBD2 (5 bases). Germline V lookup: CDR1 SNHLY, CDR2 FYNNEI. The ends were cut back, 5 bases at V and 1 base at J, with 13 bases in the middle. This CDR3 comprises 15 residues. The CDR3 sequence: CASSKGRGGTDTQYF. The CDR3 bases are TGTGCCAGCAGTAAGGGTCGGGGTGGCACAGATACGCAGTATTTT.

The genes are TRBV5-1 and TRBJ1-5; D is uncertain. The germline V and J ends were trimmed by 2 bases and 0 bases, with 3 bases remaining between them. Germline V lookup: CDR1 SGHRS, CDR2 YFSETQ. The CDR3 runs 13 residues. The CDR3 loop reads CASSFGSNQPQHF. The CDR3 bases are TGCGCCAGCAGCTTCGGTAGCAATCAGCCCCAGCATTTT.

J is TRBJ2-3 and V is TRBV25-1; perhaps TRBD2 as D (6 bases). The CDR3 length is 15 residues. V was shortened by 5 bases and J by 5 bases, with 17 bases between the two germline ends. The germline V gene encodes CDR1 MGHDK and CDR2 SYGVNS. In DNA, the CDR3 is TGTGCCAGCAGTCCCCTGGGGGAGGTGGTAGATACGCAGTATTTT. Translated, it gives CASSPLGEVVDTQYF.

The chain is built from TRBV25-1 and TRBJ2-5; maybe TRBD2 (6 bases). CDR3 length: 13 amino acids. Trimming cost V 4 bases and J 5 bases, with 11 bases left between them. Germline-derived CDR1 and CDR2 are MGHDK and SYGVNS. The CDR3 reads CASSGLGVETQYF. CDR3 in DNA: TGTGCCAGCAGTGGACTAGGGGTGGAGACCCAGTACTTC.

The CDR3 loop is CASSEDSGYGYTF. The CDR3 bases are TGCGCCAGCAGCGAGGACAGTGGCTATGGCTACACCTTC. The chain joins TRBV5-1 to TRBJ1-2; possible D gene TRBD1, 6 bases. Germline-derived CDR1 and CDR2 are SGHRS and YFSETQ. CDR3 length: 13 amino acids. V was pared by 4 bases and J by 4 bases, with 11 bases between.

This clone was seen more than once but under ten times. This sequence joins TRBV6-6 and TRBJ2-1; 7 bases agree with TRBD2. J was trimmed by 5 bases and V by 0 bases; bases with no gene match: 4. The germline V gene encodes CDR1 MNHNY and CDR2 SVGAGI (reference sequence). There are 15 residues in the CDR3. CDR3 region: CASSYSNGGDNEQFF. The CDR3 DNA sequence: TGTGCCAGCAGTTACTCGAATGGGGGGGACAATGAGCAGTTCTTC.

CDR3 in amino acids: CSVAAGTGFSDTQYF. As DNA, the CDR3 is TGCAGCGTAGCAGCCGGGACAGGGTTCTCAGATACGCAGTATTTT. The chain carries TRBV29-1 and TRBJ2-3; the match to TRBD1 covers 9 bases. With V trimmed by 6 bases and J by 4 bases, 11 bases remained unmatched. This CDR3 is built from 15 residues. The germline gives CDR1 SQVTM, CDR2 ANQGSEA.

The chain's CDR3 is CASSRAGGTSYNEQFF. CDR3 DNA: TGTGCCAGCAGTCGGGCGGGGGGGACTTCCTACAATGAGCAGTTCTTC. The rearrangement joins TRBV7-9 to TRBJ2-1, with 9 bases lining up with TRBD2. The germline V gene has CDR1 SEHNR and CDR2 FQNEAQ (reference sequence). The CDR3 covers 16 residues. V lost 6 bases and J lost 1; bases outside the gene matches: 7. Filled out from reference TRBV7-9 and TRBJ2-1, the complete variable domain reads DTGVSQNPRHKITKRGQNVTFRCDPISEHNRLYWYRQTLGQGPEFLTYFQNEAQLEKSRLLSDRFSAERPKGSFSTLEIQRTEQGDSAMYLCASSRAGGTSYNEQFFGPGTRLTVL.

The CDR3 DNA is TGTGCCAGCAGCTGGATCGGGACTAGCGGGATTCAGACCCAGTACTTC. Protein sequence: CASSWIGTSGIQTQYF. The chain recombines TRBV7-9 with TRBJ2-5; 13 positions agree with TRBD2. Per the germline V gene, CDR1 is SEHNR and CDR2 is FQNEAQ (reference sequence). The V gene end was trimmed by 4 bases and the J gene end by 6 bases; junction bases not matched to a gene: 8. There are 16 residues in the CDR3.

This clone showed up just a few times. The chain recombines TRBV4-3 with TRBJ2-3, with a tentative D call TRBD2 (5 bases). V was shortened by 0 bases and J by 5 bases, with 15 bases between the two germline ends. Germline V gene sequence: CDR1 LGHNA, CDR2 YSLEER. The CDR3 runs to 16 residues. The CDR3 loop reads CASSQDATGRVDTQYF. CDR3 nucleotides: TGCGCCAGCAGCCAAGATGCTACGGGAAGGGTAGATACGCAGTATTTT.

The J gene is TRBJ2-1, the V gene TRBV30; no firm D call. Between the trimmed V and J ends, which lost 5 bases and 6 bases, there was a span of 8 bases. In germline, CDR1 is GTSNPN, CDR2 SVGIG (reference sequence). This CDR3 comprises 11 residues. The CDR3 nucleotides read TGTGCCTGGGGCAGGACCAATGAGCAGTTCTTC. This encodes CAWGRTNEQFF.